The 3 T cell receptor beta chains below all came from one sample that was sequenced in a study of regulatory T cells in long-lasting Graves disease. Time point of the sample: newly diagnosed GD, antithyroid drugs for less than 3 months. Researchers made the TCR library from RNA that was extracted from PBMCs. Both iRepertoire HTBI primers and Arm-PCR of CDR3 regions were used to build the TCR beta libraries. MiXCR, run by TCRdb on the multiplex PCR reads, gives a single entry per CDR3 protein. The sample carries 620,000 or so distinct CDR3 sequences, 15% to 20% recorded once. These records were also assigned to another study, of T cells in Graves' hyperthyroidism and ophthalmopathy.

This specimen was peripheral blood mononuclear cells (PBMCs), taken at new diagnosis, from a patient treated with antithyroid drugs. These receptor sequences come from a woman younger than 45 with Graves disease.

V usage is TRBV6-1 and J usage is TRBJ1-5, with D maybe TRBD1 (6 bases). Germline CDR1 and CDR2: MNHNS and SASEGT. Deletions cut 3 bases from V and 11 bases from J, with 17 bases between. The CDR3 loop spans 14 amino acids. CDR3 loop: CASSEIQGGETQHF. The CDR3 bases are TGTGCCAGCAGTGAGATACAGGGAGGAGAGACCCAGCATTTT.

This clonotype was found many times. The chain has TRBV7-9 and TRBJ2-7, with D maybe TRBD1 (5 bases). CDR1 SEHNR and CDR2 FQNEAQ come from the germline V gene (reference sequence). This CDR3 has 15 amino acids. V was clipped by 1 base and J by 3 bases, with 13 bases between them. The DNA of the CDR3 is TGTGCCAGCAGCTTAGGGTCGTTCAGGGACTACGAGCAGTACTTC. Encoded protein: CASSLGSFRDYEQYF.

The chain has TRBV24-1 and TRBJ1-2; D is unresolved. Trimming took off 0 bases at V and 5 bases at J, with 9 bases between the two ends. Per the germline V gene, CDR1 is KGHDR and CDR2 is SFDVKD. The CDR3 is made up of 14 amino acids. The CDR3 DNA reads TGTGCCACCAGTGATTTGGGGTCAGCTTATGGCTACACCTTC. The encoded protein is CATSDLGSAYGYTF.